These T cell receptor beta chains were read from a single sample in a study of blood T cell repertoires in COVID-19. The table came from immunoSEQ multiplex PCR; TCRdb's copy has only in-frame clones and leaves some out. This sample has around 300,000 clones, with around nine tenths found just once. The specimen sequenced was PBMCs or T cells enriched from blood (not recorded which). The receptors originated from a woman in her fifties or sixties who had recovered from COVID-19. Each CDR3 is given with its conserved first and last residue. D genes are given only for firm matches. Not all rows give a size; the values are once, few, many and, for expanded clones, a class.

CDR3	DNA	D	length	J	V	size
CAWSRSGGLGYEQYF	TGTGCCTGGAGTCGTAGCGGGGGGCTCGGCTACGAGCAGTACTTC	TRBD2	15	TRBJ2-7	TRBV30	.
CASSLVAGSTDTQYF	TGCGCCAGCAGCTTGGTTGCGGGGAGCACAGATACGCAGTATTTT	.	15	TRBJ2-3	TRBV5-1	.
CASSLSVRTSGRNEQFF	TGTGCCAGCAGCTTGTCAGTACGGACTAGCGGGAGGAATGAGCAGTTCTTC	TRBD2	17	TRBJ2-1	TRBV5-4	.
CASRSSGGEKLFF	TGTGCCAGCAGGTCATCAGGGGGTGAAAAACTGTTTTTT	TRBD1	13	TRBJ1-4	TRBV28	.
CASSLPTGTENIQYF	TGTGCCAGCAGCCTCCCGACAGGAACCGAAAACATTCAGTACTTC	.	15	TRBJ2-4	TRBV3-1/TRBV3-2	.
CATSRDKGWDEKLFF	TGTGCCACCAGCAGAGATAAGGGGTGGGATGAAAAACTGTTTTTT	.	15	TRBJ1-4	TRBV15	.
CASSSIVTGIYGYTF	TGTGCCAGCAGTTCGATCGTGACAGGGATCTATGGCTACACCTTC	TRBD1	15	TRBJ1-2	TRBV27	once
CASSVADNYNEQFF	TGTGCCAGCAGCGTAGCGGACAACTACAATGAGCAGTTCTTC	.	14	TRBJ2-1	TRBV9	.
CASSVSGTGLGQYF	TGTGCCAGCAGCGTATCCGGGACAGGACTCGGGCAGTACTTC	TRBD1	14	TRBJ2-7	TRBV7-6	few
CASSLGGLDYGYTF	TGTGCCAGCAGCCTAGGCGGTTTGGACTATGGCTACACCTTC	.	14	TRBJ1-2	TRBV5-4	.
CASSFFREGQPQHF	TGTGCCAGCAGTTTCTTCAGGGAGGGTCAGCCCCAGCATTTT	.	14	TRBJ1-5	TRBV27	once
CASSGHRGYGELFF	TGTGCCAGCAGTGGCCACAGGGGGTACGGGGAGCTGTTTTTT	TRBD1	14	TRBJ2-2	TRBV25-1	.
CASSVDRGIQNTEAFF	TGTGCCAGCAGCGTCGACAGGGGGATCCAAAACACTGAAGCTTTCTTT	TRBD1	16	TRBJ1-1	TRBV7-9	once
CASSQGLAGPQETQYF	TGCGCCAGCAGCCAGGGACTAGCGGGGCCCCAAGAGACCCAGTACTTC	TRBD2	16	TRBJ2-5	TRBV5-1	.
CASSVASHNEQFF	TGTGCCAGCAGCGTAGCGAGCCACAATGAGCAGTTCTTC	.	13	TRBJ2-1	TRBV9	.
CAWQGVENEKLFF	TGTGCCTGGCAGGGGGTCGAGAATGAAAAACTGTTTTTT	TRBD1	13	TRBJ1-4	TRBV30	.
CASSESAGTWVAFF	TGTGCCAGCAGTGAATCGGCGGGCACATGGGTGGCTTTCTTT	.	14	TRBJ1-1	TRBV2	few
CASSAVERPLHF	TGTGCCAGTAGTGCCGTAGAGCGACCCCTCCACTTT	.	12	TRBJ1-6	TRBV19	.
CAISDNRENTEAFF	TGTGCCATCAGTGATAACAGAGAGAACACTGAAGCTTTCTTT	.	14	TRBJ1-1	TRBV10-3	.
CASSYYAGVGTDTQYF	TGTGCCAGCAGTTACTACGCGGGAGTGGGCACAGATACGCAGTATTTT	TRBD2	16	TRBJ2-3	TRBV6-2/TRBV6-3	.
CASMGRGDSPLHF	TGTGCCAGCATGGGCAGGGGAGATTCACCCCTCCACTTT	.	13	TRBJ1-6	TRBV12-3/TRBV12-4	.
CASSGQGVDEAFF	TGTGCCAGCAGTGGACAGGGGGTAGATGAAGCTTTCTTT	TRBD1	13	TRBJ1-1	TRBV2	once
CASSLVHNQPQHF	TGTGCCAGCAGCTTAGTACACAATCAGCCCCAGCATTTT	.	13	TRBJ1-5	TRBV7-2	.
CASSLDARGTGELFF	TGTGCCAGCAGCTTAGACGCCCGGGGCACCGGGGAGCTGTTTTTT	.	15	TRBJ2-2	TRBV7-2	.
CASRHPRDSTFLGRGYTF	TGTGCCAGCAGACATCCTCGGGACAGTACCTTCCTCGGCCGTGGCTACACCTTC	TRBD1	18	TRBJ1-2	TRBV5-8	.
CASSPAGGTSGRRDTQYF	TGTGCCAGCTCACCGGCAGGGGGAACTAGCGGAAGGCGAGATACGCAGTATTTT	.	18	TRBJ2-3	TRBV18	.
CASSFREREDIYGYTF	TGTGCCAGCAGCTTCCGGGAGAGGGAAGATATTTATGGCTACACCTTC	.	16	TRBJ1-2	TRBV7-9	.
CASSLELPYEQYF	TGTGCCAGCAGCTTAGAACTACCCTACGAGCAGTACTTC	.	13	TRBJ2-7	TRBV7-6	.
CASSHGGHRTDTQYF	TGTGCCAGCAGCCACGGGGGGCATCGCACAGATACGCAGTATTTT	.	15	TRBJ2-3	TRBV5-5	.
CASSSTSGQGYGYTF	TGTGCCAGCAGCTCCACTTCAGGGCAGGGCTATGGCTACACCTTC	.	15	TRBJ1-2	TRBV11-2	.
CASSVRSGVPNEQFF	TGTGCCAGCAGCGTGAGAAGCGGGGTTCCCAATGAGCAGTTCTTC	TRBD2	15	TRBJ2-1	TRBV9	once
CASSWQILSYEQYF	TGTGCCAGCAGTTGGCAGATCCTCTCCTACGAGCAGTACTTC	.	14	TRBJ2-7	TRBV28	.
CAAKGAGRYGYTF	TGTGCCGCTAAAGGGGCAGGGAGGTATGGCTACACCTTC	.	13	TRBJ1-2	TRBV27	once
CSVELDGQGVNEQFF	TGCAGCGTTGAATTAGATGGACAGGGAGTCAATGAGCAGTTCTTC	TRBD1	15	TRBJ2-1	TRBV29-1	.
CASHGTSGTDTQYF	TGCGCCAGCCACGGGACTAGCGGCACAGATACGCAGTATTTT	TRBD2	14	TRBJ2-3	TRBV5-1	.
CASSQDLQGADTQYF	TGTGCCAGCAGCCAAGATTTACAGGGGGCAGATACGCAGTATTTT	TRBD1	15	TRBJ2-3	TRBV14	.
CASSSYDEGYSYGYTF	TGTGCCAGCAGCTCTTACGATGAGGGATATAGCTATGGCTACACCTTC	.	16	TRBJ1-2	TRBV11-2	.
CASSFSQGSSGNTIYF	TGTGCCAGCAGCTTCAGTCAGGGGAGCTCTGGAAACACCATATATTTT	.	16	TRBJ1-3	TRBV9	.
CASTSSFPTQPQHF	TGTGCCAGCACTTCCTCGTTCCCTACCCAGCCCCAGCATTTT	.	14	TRBJ1-5	TRBV2	.
CASSRSGGKNIQYF	TGTGCCAGCAGCCGCTCGGGGGGTAAAAACATTCAGTACTTC	TRBD2	14	TRBJ2-4	TRBV6-5	.
CASSQTASSSYEQYF	TGTGCCAGCAGTCAGACAGCCTCAAGCTCCTACGAGCAGTACTTC	.	15	TRBJ2-7	TRBV2	.
CAWSLGLASDTQYF	TGTGCCTGGAGTCTGGGACTAGCATCTGATACGCAGTATTTT	TRBD2	14	TRBJ2-3	TRBV30	.
CASSTIHQPGLGLATGELFF	TGTGCCAGCAGTACAATACACCAGCCCGGATTAGGACTAGCGACCGGGGAGCTGTTTTTT	TRBD2	20	TRBJ2-2	TRBV6-2/TRBV6-3	.
CAARDRGTDTQYF	TGTGCCGCACGGGACAGGGGAACAGATACGCAGTATTTT	TRBD1	13	TRBJ2-3	TRBV10-3	.
CSASWQGMSSPLHF	TGCAGTGCTAGTTGGCAGGGGATGAGTTCACCCCTCCACTTT	.	14	TRBJ1-6	TRBV20-1	once
CASTQSGGSGNEQFF	TGTGCCAGCACCCAATCGGGGGGCTCGGGCAATGAGCAGTTCTTC	.	15	TRBJ2-1	TRBV7-9	once
CASSPRRENQPQHF	TGTGCCAGCAGCCCAAGACGGGAAAATCAGCCCCAGCATTTT	.	14	TRBJ1-5	TRBV28	.
CASSLVADEQYF	TGTGCCAGCAGCTTGGTCGCGGACGAGCAGTACTTC	.	12	TRBJ2-7	TRBV5-4	few